In its sample, the clone carrying this T cell receptor beta chain was seen a few times. This sample was included in a study of blood T cell repertoires in COVID-19. Profiled with immunoSEQ multiplex PCR; TCRdb holds only in-frame clones, not every one. The sample yields approximately 330,000 clones, 65% to 90% seen once. The CDR3 has 16 amino acids. Germline values: CDR1 SGHRS, CDR2 YFSETQ. The trim removed 0 bases at V and 0 bases at J, leaving 2 bases unmatched. Sequencing was performed on PBMCs or T cells enriched from blood (not recorded which). The receptor was derived from a woman in her 40s with acute COVID-19. The chain uses TRBV5-1 and TRBJ2-1, with 8 nucleotides matching TRBD2. Here the CDR3 reads CASSLELAASYNEQFF. Written as DNA, the CDR3 is TGCGCCAGCAGCTTGGAACTAGCGGCCTCCTACAATGAGCAGTTCTTC.